This passage covers 2 T cell receptor beta chains from one sample sequenced in a study of OX40 agonist ivuxolimab in advanced cancers. TCRdb's table, derived via immunoSEQ multiplex PCR, lists solely in-frame clones and lacks some. The profile shows about 51,000 clones, 85% to 90% of them singletons. Material: CD4+ or CD8+ T cells sorted from blood, obtained in a trial of the OX40 agonist ivuxolimab. The receptors originated from an adult with an advanced solid tumor such as melanoma, head and neck, liver or kidney cancer.

The genes are TRBV7-9 and TRBJ2-5; 9 positions match TRBD2. The DNA end favors TRBJ2-7, so the J call may be wrong. This CDR3 is 16 amino acids long. Germline V lookup: CDR1 SEHNR, CDR2 FQNEAQ (reference sequence). The CDR3 loop is CASSLGGGTSLSEQYF. In DNA form, the CDR3 reads TGTGCCAGCAGCTTAGGTGGCGGGACTAGCCTCTCCGAGCAGTACTTC.

J is TRBJ2-3 and V is TRBV19; D is perhaps TRBD1 (6 bases). The V end was cut by 6 bases, the J end by 2 bases, with 15 bases between. CDR1 and CDR2 (germline): LNHDA, SQIVND (reference sequence). This CDR3 is built from 15 residues. CDR3 coding DNA: TGTGCCAGTAGGTTACAACAGGGCAACACAGATACGCAGTATTTT. Amino acids: CASRLQQGNTDTQYF.